The rows below give T cell receptor beta chains drawn from one sample of a study of control samples from healthy donors and cancer patients. Sequenced by immunoSEQ multiplex PCR; TCRdb stores in-frame clones only, minus some. The clone table shows approximately 190,000 clones, with the ten largest holding 2.2%. The sequencing input was blood. The receptors derive from a woman in her 30s in good health. CDR3s include the opening cysteine and the closing phenylalanine or tryptophan. Fields, in order: V gene, J gene, D gene, CDR3 protein, CDR3 DNA. The D gene is left open where the match is weak.

TRBV28	TRBJ1-1	NA	CASSYPTGLNTEAFF	TGTGCCAGCAGTTACCCGACAGGCTTGAACACTGAAGCTTTCTTT
TRBV10-1	TRBJ2-4	NA	CASNARVQTKNIQYF	TGCGCCAGCAACGCGAGGGTTCAAACCAAAAACATTCAGTACTTC
TRBV7-9	TRBJ2-5	TRBD2	CASTLGTTFRKTQYF	TGTGCCAGCACCCTCGGGACTACGTTCCGGAAGACCCAGTACTTC
TRBV28	TRBJ1-1	NA	CASSPGGANTEAFF	TGTGCCAGCAGCCCTGGGGGAGCGAACACTGAAGCTTTCTTT
TRBV12-3/TRBV12-4	TRBJ1-2	TRBD1	CASSQGARYGYTF	TGTGCCAGCAGTCAGGGGGCTCGGTATGGCTACACCTTC
TRBV27	TRBJ1-6	NA	CASSFRAYSPLHF	TGTGCCAGCAGTTTCCGTGCCTATTCACCCCTCCACTTT
TRBV7-9	TRBJ2-7	TRBD1	CASTPRDRVIEQYF	TGTGCCAGCACCCCTCGAGACAGGGTCATCGAACAGTACTTC
TRBV4-3	TRBJ1-4	TRBD1	CASSRAGTGGEKLFF	TGCGCCAGCAGCCGCGCCGGGACAGGGGGTGAAAAACTGTTTTTT
TRBV7-9	TRBJ1-1	TRBD1	CASLRQGATTAFF	TGTGCCAGCTTACGCCAGGGGGCGACCACAGCTTTCTTT
TRBV29-1	TRBJ1-2	TRBD1	CSVLIGTGHYGYTF	TGCAGCGTTTTAATCGGGACAGGGCACTATGGCTACACCTTC
TRBV10-1	TRBJ2-1	NA	CASSPVSYNEQFF	TGCGCCAGCAGCCCAGTTTCCTACAATGAGCAGTTCTTC
TRBV7-9	TRBJ1-1	TRBD1	CASSFLTGSNTEAFF	TGTGCCAGCAGCTTCCTGACAGGGTCGAACACTGAAGCTTTCTTT
TRBV7-9	TRBJ1-1	NA	CASSLNTEAFF	TGTGCCAGCAGCCTAAACACTGAAGCTTTCTTT
TRBV5-4	TRBJ1-6	NA	CASSHLSRGSPLHF	TGTGCCAGCAGCCATCTCAGCAGAGGCTCACCCCTCCACTTT
TRBV24-1	TRBJ2-1	NA	CATSDLRGVSYNEQFF	TGTGCCACCAGTGATTTGAGGGGGGTCTCCTACAATGAGCAGTTCTTC
TRBV27	TRBJ2-7	TRBD2	CASSHPLLTSGGNSYEQYF	TGTGCCAGCAGTCACCCCCTCCTCACTAGCGGGGGAAACTCCTACGAGCAGTACTTC
TRBV27	TRBJ2-3	NA	CASRKNPDSDADTQYF	TGTGCCAGCAGAAAAAACCCAGACTCTGACGCGGATACGCAGTATTTT
TRBV28	TRBJ2-5	NA	CASRPTGGPETQYF	TGTGCCAGCAGACCCACGGGGGGCCCCGAGACCCAGTACTTC
TRBV28	TRBJ2-7	NA	CASSLSQTNLEYF	TGTGCCAGCAGTTTGTCCCAGACGAACTTAGAGTACTTC
TRBV14	TRBJ1-1	NA	CASSQENGAEAFF	TGTGCCAGCAGCCAAGAGAATGGGGCTGAAGCTTTCTTT
TRBV9	TRBJ1-2	TRBD1	CASSPGTAYGYTF	TGTGCCAGCAGCCCCGGGACAGCCTATGGCTACACCTTC
TRBV4-2	TRBJ1-2	NA	CASSQDSGGNQYGYTF	TGTGCCAGCAGCCAAGATTCCGGGGGAAATCAATATGGCTACACCTTC
TRBV5-5	TRBJ2-1	NA	CASSQLPSSSYNEQFF	TGTGCCAGCAGCCAACTTCCCTCTAGCTCCTACAATGAGCAGTTCTTC
TRBV25-1	TRBJ2-7	NA	CASSGTRTGYEQYF	TGTGCCAGCAGTGGCACGCGGACTGGCTACGAGCAGTACTTC
TRBV12-5	TRBJ1-1	NA	CASGLVGTEGRMNTEAFF	TGTGCTAGTGGTTTGGTGGGGACGGAGGGTAGGATGAACACTGAAGCTTTCTTT